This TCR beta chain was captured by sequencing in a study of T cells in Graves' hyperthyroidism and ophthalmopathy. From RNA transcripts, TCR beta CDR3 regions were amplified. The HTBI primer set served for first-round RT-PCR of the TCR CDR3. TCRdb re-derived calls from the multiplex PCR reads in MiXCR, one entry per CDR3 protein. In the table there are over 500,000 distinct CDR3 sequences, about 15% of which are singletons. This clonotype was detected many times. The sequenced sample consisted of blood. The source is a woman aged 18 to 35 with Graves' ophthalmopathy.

CDR3 region: CSALDGNRSNQPQHF. In DNA form, the CDR3 reads TGCAGTGCATTGGACGGAAATCGCAGCAATCAGCCCCAGCATTTT. The chain joins TRBV20-1 to TRBJ1-5; D is ambiguous. Germline V gene data show CDR1 as DFQATT and CDR2 as SNEGSKA (reference sequence). V lost 6 bases and J lost 1, with 16 bases in between. The CDR3 has 15 residues.